Below, 27 T cell receptor beta chains from the same sample are listed, as sequenced in a study of blood T cell repertoires in COVID-19. The method was immunoSEQ multiplex PCR; TCRdb's version includes in-frame clones alone and lacks a portion of them. In the table there are 450,000 to 500,000 clones, about nine tenths of which are singletons. The sequencing input was PBMCs or T cells enriched from blood (not recorded which). The receptors derive from a woman between 18 and 30 years old who had recovered from COVID-19.

The chain carries TRBV29-1 and TRBJ2-1, with 11 bases that match TRBD2. V lost 3 bases to trimming and J lost 4 bases; unmatched junction nucleotides: 14. The CDR3 is made up of 18 amino acids. Germline values: CDR1 SQVTM, CDR2 ANQGSEA. CDR3 in amino acids: CSVERAAKGTSGYNEQFF. The CDR3 coding sequence is TGCAGCGTTGAGAGGGCCGCCAAGGGGACTAGCGGATACAATGAGCAGTTCTTC.

The rearrangement links TRBV2 to TRBJ1-2; TRBD1 might be the D (5 bases). This CDR3 has 12 residues. V was shortened by 5 bases and J by 2 bases, with 6 bases between the two germline ends. Germline loops: CDR1 SNHLY, CDR2 FYNNEI. The CDR3 region has the DNA TGTGCCAGCAGTAGGACAAACTATGGCTACACCTTC. Amino acids: CASSRTNYGYTF.

This chain links TRBV19 with TRBJ2-5; 14 positions match TRBD2. Looked up from germline, CDR1 is LNHDA and CDR2 is SQIVND (reference sequence). CDR3 size: 14 residues. With V trimmed by 5 bases and J by 7 bases, 3 bases remained unmatched. The CDR3 loop reads CASSFGLAGGTQYF. CDR3 DNA: TGTGCCAGTAGTTTTGGACTAGCGGGGGGGACCCAGTACTTC. Full variable domain (rest looked up from reference TRBV19 and TRBJ2-5): DGGITQSPKYLFRKEGQNVTLSCEQNLNHDAMYWYRQDPGQGLRLIYYSQIVNDFQKGDIAEGYSVSREKKESFPLTVTSAQKNPTAFYLCASSFGLAGGTQYFGPGTRLLVL.

This sequence joins TRBV9 and TRBJ1-2, with TRBD1 matching over 8 bases. The V and J ends lost 4 bases and 8 bases, in that order; junction bases with no gene match: 7. Germline V gene sequence: CDR1 SGDLS, CDR2 YYNGEE. CDR3 length: 13 amino acids. The CDR3 coding sequence is TGTGCCAGCAGCTACGGACAGGGATACGGCTACACCTTC. Translating gives CASSYGQGYGYTF.

The chain employs TRBV5-6 and TRBJ1-1, with a possible D match to TRBD1 (5 bases). The CDR3 length is 15 residues. Germline V lookup: CDR1 SGHDT, CDR2 YYEEEE. V lost 4 bases and J 7 bases, leaving 20 bases between the germline ends. The CDR3 DNA sequence: TGTGCCAGCAGCCCGATCGACAGTACGGTGGGTGAAGCTTTCTTT. Translation: CASSPIDSTVGEAFF.

Notes on this clone: This sample also contains other DNA sequences that code for the same CDR3. The rearrangement joins TRBV27 to TRBJ1-1; D is perhaps TRBD1 (5 bases). The V gene's germline CDR1 is MNHEY and CDR2 SMNVEV (reference sequence). V was pared by 6 bases and J by 4 bases, with 9 bases between. The CDR3 loop spans 12 amino acids. This chain's CDR3 is CASRRGGTEAFF. CDR3 DNA sequence: TGTGCCAGCAGACGGGGGGGCACTGAAGCTTTCTTT.

This rearrangement joins TRBV15 to TRBJ2-1, with a possible D match to TRBD2 (6 bases). Trimming took off 1 base at V and 3 bases at J, with 13 bases between the two ends. Germline V gives CDR1 LNHNV, CDR2 YYDKDF (reference sequence). The CDR3 is 16 residues long. The CDR3 loop reads CATSRGIAVDYNEQFF. CDR3 DNA: TGTGCCACCAGCAGAGGGATAGCGGTCGACTACAATGAGCAGTTCTTC.

The chain has TRBV5-1 and TRBJ2-3; 8 bases are shared with TRBD2. Trimming took 4 bases from V and 4 from J; bases not matched to a gene: 11. The CDR3 runs 16 residues. Per germline, CDR1 SGHRS and CDR2 YFSETQ. The CDR3 reads CASSTGGANLADTQYF. CDR3 bases: TGCGCCAGCAGCACCGGGGGGGCCAATTTAGCAGATACGCAGTATTTT. The whole variable domain, filled in from reference TRBV5-1 and TRBJ2-3, reads KAGVTQTPRYLIKTRGQQVTLSCSPISGHRSVSWYQQTPGQGLQFLFEYFSETQRNKGNFPGRFSGRQFSNSRSEMNVSTLELGDSALYLCASSTGGANLADTQYFGPGTRLTVL.

The V call is TRBV2, the J call TRBJ1-5; possible D gene TRBD1, 6 bases. The V and J ends lost 4 bases and 4 bases respectively, with 11 bases between them. The CDR3 totals 14 residues. CDR1 and CDR2 (germline): SNHLY, FYNNEI. CDR3 DNA: TGTGCCAGCAGTGGAACAGGGAATAATCAGCCCCAGCATTTT. As protein: CASSGTGNNQPQHF.

The chain couples TRBV2 to TRBJ1-1; 7 bases are shared with TRBD1. The V segment lost 2 bases and the J segment 2 bases; nucleotides outside the gene matches: 5. Germline assignment: CDR1 SNHLY and CDR2 FYNNEI. CDR3 length: 15 residues. The CDR3 DNA sequence: TGTGCCAGCAGTGAATACGGACAGGCTAACACTGAAGCTTTCTTT. Its protein is CASSEYGQANTEAFF.

The V gene is TRBV18, the J gene TRBJ2-1; 9 nucleotides agree with TRBD1. Germline loops: CDR1 KGHSH, CDR2 LQKENI. The CDR3 runs 13 residues. V lost 2 bases to trimming and J lost 10 bases; unmatched junction nucleotides: 3. The CDR3 DNA reads TGTGCCAGCTCACCAAGGACAGGGGAAGAGCAGTTCTTC. As protein: CASSPRTGEEQFF.

The V and J genes are TRBV10-3 and TRBJ2-7; 9 positions agree with TRBD1. V trimming: 3 bases; J trimming: 1 base; junction bases outside the gene matches: 7. The CDR3 runs 16 residues. CDR1 is ENHRY, CDR2 SYGVKD, per germline. CDR3 loop: CAISDRRDRASYEQYF. In DNA, the CDR3 is TGTGCCATCAGTGACCGACGGGACAGGGCTTCCTACGAGCAGTACTTC.

The V call is TRBV19, the J call TRBJ1-1; D may be TRBD1 (5 bases). With 2 bases removed from V and 4 bases from J, the gap between germline ends came to 14 bases. The CDR3 loop spans 15 amino acids. Germline V gene lookup returns CDR1 LNHDA and CDR2 SQIVND (reference sequence). The CDR3 sequence is CASSIMEGPGTEAFF. The CDR3 DNA sequence: TGTGCCAGTAGTATAATGGAGGGGCCGGGCACTGAAGCTTTCTTT.

The chain couples TRBV11-2 to TRBJ2-3; maybe TRBD1 (6 bases). Germline CDR1 reads SGHAT; CDR2 reads FQNNGV. The CDR3 is made up of 15 amino acids. Trimming pared 0 bases from V and 2 bases from J, leaving 9 bases between. The CDR3 coding sequence is TGTGCCAGCAGCTTAGACAGGGGTATCACAGATACGCAGTATTTT. Translating gives CASSLDRGITDTQYF.

Remarks on this clone: The same CDR3 can be traced to other DNA sequences in this sample. This chain links TRBV6-6 with TRBJ1-2; unclear D gene. Germline-derived CDR1 and CDR2 are MNHNY and SVGAGI (reference sequence). This CDR3 comprises 12 residues. The germline V and J ends were trimmed by 7 bases and 4 bases, with 10 bases remaining between them. DNA of the CDR3: TGTGCCAGCACCCCGGGAGGCTATGGCTACACCTTC. Amino acids: CASTPGGYGYTF.

The gene calls are TRBV28 and TRBJ1-4, with a weak D call TRBD1 (6 bases). V lost 6 bases to trimming and J lost 13 bases, with 15 bases between them. CDR3 length: 12 amino acids. CDR1 and CDR2 from the germline V gene are MDHEN and SYDVKM. The CDR3 region has the DNA TGTGCCAGCAGCACAACCCAACAGGGACTGTTTTTT. Its protein product is CASSTTQQGLFF. The whole variable domain, remainder taken from reference TRBV28 and TRBJ1-4, is DVKVTQSSRYLVKRTGEKVFLECVQDMDHENMFWYRQDPGLGLRLIYFSYDVKMKEKGDIPEGYSVSREKKERFSLILESASTNQTSMYLCASSTTQQGLFFGSGTQLSVL.

This chain joins TRBV5-4 and TRBJ1-2; D is undetermined. CDR3 length equals 14 residues. The ends were cut back, 1 base at V and 7 bases at J, with 14 bases in the middle. The germline V gene has CDR1 SGHNT and CDR2 YYREEE (reference sequence). CDR3 DNA: TGTGCCAGCAGCTTGCGGGGTTGGGGAGGTGGCTACACCTTC. As protein: CASSLRGWGGGYTF. Looking up the rest from reference TRBV5-4 and TRBJ1-2 gives the full variable domain: ETGVTQSPTHLIKTRGQQVTLRCSSQSGHNTVSWYQQALGQGPQFIFQYYREEENGRGNFPPRFSGLQFPNYSSELNVNALELDDSALYLCASSLRGWGGGYTFGSGTRLTVV.

The chain has TRBV19 and TRBJ1-1; D is uncertain. The V and J ends lost 7 bases and 1 base respectively, with 10 bases between them. The CDR3 sequence is 13 residues long. Germline-derived CDR1 and CDR2 are LNHDA and SQIVND (reference sequence). As DNA, the CDR3 is TGTGCCAGTATGCCCCCCAGGAACACTGAAGCTTTCTTT. As protein: CASMPPRNTEAFF.

This clone was counted a single time. For the CDR3, the DNA is TGCGCCAGCAGCTTCGGGACAGGGGTACACTATGGCTACACCTTC. Translating gives CASSFGTGVHYGYTF. The V gene is TRBV5-1, the J gene TRBJ1-2; 10 nucleotides agree with TRBD1. Trimming removed 2 bases from V and 3 bases from J; junction bases left unmatched: 4. The CDR3 has 15 residues. The germline V gene encodes CDR1 SGHRS and CDR2 YFSETQ.

This chain links TRBV5-1 with TRBJ1-1; D is uncertain. The CDR3 consists of 16 residues. V dropped 4 bases and J dropped 6 bases, with 22 bases sitting between them. Germline loops: CDR1 SGHRS, CDR2 YFSETQ. The CDR3 spells CASSPRPSPGEAEAFF. In DNA, the CDR3 is TGCGCCAGCAGCCCGAGGCCCTCCCCGGGAGAGGCTGAAGCTTTCTTT.

This chain connects TRBV19 to TRBJ1-1, with TRBD1 matching over 7 bases. The CDR3 totals 14 residues. The V gene's germline CDR1 is LNHDA and CDR2 SQIVND (reference sequence). The V segment lost 3 bases and the J segment 4 bases; nucleotides outside the gene matches: 5. The CDR3 nucleotides read TGTGCCAGTAGTATTAAGGGGGCCATCACTGAAGCTTTCTTT. This translates into CASSIKGAITEAFF.

The chain carries TRBV18 and TRBJ1-1, with 7 nucleotides matching TRBD1. Germline CDR1 and CDR2: KGHSH and LQKENI. The CDR3 sequence is 17 residues long. The V and J ends lost 3 bases and 2 bases, in that order; junction bases with no gene match: 12. The CDR3 coding sequence is TGTGCCAGCTCACCTATAACAGGGGCAGGGGGTAACACTGAAGCTTTCTTT. The encoded protein is CASSPITGAGGNTEAFF.

This chain links TRBV30 with TRBJ2-5; 8 bases align to TRBD1. Germline V gives CDR1 GTSNPN, CDR2 SVGIG (reference sequence). The V segment lost 1 base and the J segment 3 bases; nucleotides outside the gene matches: 10. There are 16 residues in the CDR3. The CDR3 sequence is CAWSDGTGVIKETQYF. Here the CDR3 DNA reads TGTGCCTGGAGTGACGGGACAGGTGTTATTAAAGAGACCCAGTACTTC.

The rearrangement joins TRBV5-1 to TRBJ2-1; possible D gene TRBD1, 6 bases. The V gene lost 4 bases and the J gene lost 7 bases, with 18 bases spanning the gap. There are 15 residues in the CDR3. Germline CDR1 reads SGHRS; CDR2 reads YFSETQ. This chain's CDR3 is CASSRAGDPGNEQFF. CDR3 bases: TGCGCCAGCAGCAGAGCAGGGGATCCAGGTAATGAGCAGTTCTTC.

This sequence joins TRBV10-2 and TRBJ2-3; TRBD2 might be the D (5 bases). V lost 10 bases and J 0 bases, leaving 14 bases between the germline ends. The CDR3 consists of 14 residues. The V gene's germline CDR1 is WSHSY and CDR2 SAAADI. The CDR3 is CAISSSPSTDTQYF. As DNA, the CDR3 is TGCGCCATCTCCTCTAGCCCTAGCACAGATACGCAGTATTTT.

This clone was counted once. The chain employs TRBV5-1 and TRBJ2-7, with D perhaps TRBD1 (5 bases). The CDR3 sequence is 14 residues long. Germline CDR1 reads SGHRS; CDR2 reads YFSETQ. V shed 1 base and J shed 0 bases, with 8 bases lying between them. CDR3 in DNA: TGCGCCAGCAGCTTGTTACAGGACTCCTACGAGCAGTACTTC. Its protein is CASSLLQDSYEQYF.

This chain connects TRBV15 to TRBJ2-7; D might be TRBD2 (6 bases). The CDR3 sequence is 15 residues long. V dropped 5 bases and J dropped 5 bases, with 19 bases sitting between them. Germline CDR1 is LNHNV and CDR2 is YYDKDF (reference sequence). The CDR3 sequence: CATSPRIGGRNEQYF. The CDR3 nucleotides read TGTGCCACCAGCCCACGCATAGGAGGGAGGAACGAGCAGTACTTC.